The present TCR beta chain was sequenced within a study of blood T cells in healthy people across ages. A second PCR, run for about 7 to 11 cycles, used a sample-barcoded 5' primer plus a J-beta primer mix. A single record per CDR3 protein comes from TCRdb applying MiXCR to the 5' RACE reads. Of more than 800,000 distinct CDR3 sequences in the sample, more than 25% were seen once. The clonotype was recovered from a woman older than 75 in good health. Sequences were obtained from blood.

CDR3 bases: TGTGCCAGCAGCTTAGCCGCAGGTGGAAACACCATATATTTT. Its protein is CASSLAAGGNTIYF. The V and J genes are TRBV7-2 and TRBJ1-3; no clear D. CDR1 is SGHTA, CDR2 FQGNSA, per germline. CDR3 length: 14 amino acids. V was trimmed by 0 bases and J by 3 bases, leaving 6 bases between them.